This is a list of T cell receptor beta chains from one sample in a study of blood T cell repertoires in COVID-19. TCRdb's table, derived via immunoSEQ multiplex PCR, lists solely in-frame clones and lacks some. Among some 130,000 clones listed, around 90% were seen once. Sequencing was carried out using peripheral blood. These receptors came from a man aged 45-60 years with active COVID-19. The CDR3 runs from the conserved cysteine through the conserved F or W. D genes are given only for firm matches. Expanded clones are given a class, and other clones once, few, many or no size at all.

D gene: TRBD1
V gene: TRBV6-1
J gene: TRBJ1-1
clone size: once
CDR3 protein: CASSERQGTEAFF
CDR3 DNA: TGTGCCAGCAGTGAACGACAGGGTACTGAAGCTTTCTTT

D gene: TRBD1
V gene: TRBV15
J gene: TRBJ1-2
clone size: -
CDR3 protein: CATSRGQGNGYTF
CDR3 DNA: TGTGCCACCAGCAGAGGACAGGGCAATGGCTACACCTTC

D gene: TRBD1
V gene: TRBV20-1
J gene: TRBJ1-2
clone size: -
CDR3 protein: CSASRQGNVGYTF
CDR3 DNA: TGCAGTGCTAGTAGACAGGGGAACGTTGGCTACACCTTC

D gene: -
V gene: TRBV7-2
J gene: TRBJ1-2
clone size: -
CDR3 protein: CASSLARGGAPNNYGYTF
CDR3 DNA: TGTGCCAGCAGCTTAGCGCGTGGGGGCGCACCCAATAACTATGGCTACACCTTC

D gene: -
V gene: TRBV9
J gene: TRBJ2-5
clone size: once
CDR3 protein: CASSVGEGRETQYF
CDR3 DNA: TGTGCCAGCAGCGTAGGAGAGGGGAGGGAGACCCAGTACTTC

D gene: -
V gene: TRBV30
J gene: TRBJ2-5
clone size: -
CDR3 protein: CAWSGWRAGETQYF
CDR3 DNA: TGTGCCTGGAGCGGGTGGAGAGCGGGAGAGACCCAGTACTTC

D gene: -
V gene: TRBV6-5
J gene: TRBJ2-1
clone size: once
CDR3 protein: CASSRAAQTYNEQFF
CDR3 DNA: TGTGCCAGCAGTCGTGCGGCGCAAACCTACAATGAGCAGTTCTTC

D gene: TRBD1
V gene: TRBV27
J gene: TRBJ1-4
clone size: -
CDR3 protein: CASRSGTVNEKLFF
CDR3 DNA: TGTGCCAGCCGATCTGGGACAGTTAATGAAAAACTGTTTTTT

D gene: -
V gene: TRBV5-6
J gene: TRBJ1-2
clone size: -
CDR3 protein: CASSQDIYYGYTF
CDR3 DNA: TGTGCCAGCAGTCAGGACATCTACTATGGCTACACCTTC

D gene: TRBD2
V gene: TRBV5-6
J gene: TRBJ2-5
clone size: -
CDR3 protein: CASSFLAGRETQYF
CDR3 DNA: TGTGCCAGCAGCTTCCTAGCGGGAAGAGAGACCCAGTACTTC

D gene: TRBD2
V gene: TRBV9
J gene: TRBJ2-3
clone size: once
CDR3 protein: CASSVAPSSGGTDTQYF
CDR3 DNA: TGTGCCAGCAGCGTAGCCCCCTCTAGCGGCGGGACAGATACGCAGTATTTT

D gene: TRBD2
V gene: TRBV4-1
J gene: TRBJ2-1
clone size: -
CDR3 protein: CASSQGLAVYNEQFF
CDR3 DNA: TGCGCCAGCAGCCAAGGCCTAGCGGTTTACAATGAGCAGTTCTTC

D gene: -
V gene: TRBV4-1
J gene: TRBJ2-3
clone size: -
CDR3 protein: CASSQDSQLNTQYF
CDR3 DNA: TGCGCCAGCAGCCAAGATAGCCAACTCAATACGCAGTATTTT

D gene: -
V gene: TRBV7-6
J gene: TRBJ2-1
clone size: -
CDR3 protein: CASSGLEGGSGEQFF
CDR3 DNA: TGTGCCAGCAGCGGACTAGAGGGGGGTTCTGGTGAGCAGTTCTTC

D gene: TRBD2
V gene: TRBV7-8
J gene: TRBJ2-2
clone size: -
CDR3 protein: CASSVSGRGLEELFF
CDR3 DNA: TGTGCCAGCAGCGTTAGCGGGAGGGGGCTCGAAGAGCTGTTTTTT

D gene: -
V gene: TRBV6-5
J gene: TRBJ2-6
clone size: once
CDR3 protein: CASQGFLSGANVLTF
CDR3 DNA: TGTGCCAGCCAGGGATTCCTCTCTGGGGCCAACGTCCTGACTTTC

D gene: TRBD1
V gene: TRBV15
J gene: TRBJ2-7
clone size: -
CDR3 protein: CATSSRDRSSYEQYF
CDR3 DNA: TGTGCCACCAGCAGCCGGGACAGGAGCTCCTACGAGCAGTACTTC

D gene: -
V gene: TRBV20-1
J gene: TRBJ2-1
clone size: -
CDR3 protein: CSASATSSYNEQFF
CDR3 DNA: TGCAGTGCTAGTGCGACTAGCTCCTACAATGAGCAGTTCTTC

D gene: TRBD1
V gene: TRBV27
J gene: TRBJ1-1
clone size: -
CDR3 protein: CASRRTGLNTEAFF
CDR3 DNA: TGTGCCAGCAGACGGACAGGATTGAACACTGAAGCTTTCTTT

D gene: -
V gene: TRBV2
J gene: TRBJ2-4
clone size: -
CDR3 protein: CASSEGNPSWNIQYF
CDR3 DNA: TGTGCCAGCAGTGAAGGGAATCCTAGTTGGAACATTCAGTACTTC

D gene: -
V gene: TRBV30
J gene: TRBJ1-1
clone size: -
CDR3 protein: CAWRALTMNTEAFF
CDR3 DNA: TGTGCCTGGAGAGCCCTTACTATGAACACTGAAGCTTTCTTT

D gene: TRBD2
V gene: TRBV20-1
J gene: TRBJ2-2
clone size: few
CDR3 protein: CSASKAGRFSGELFF
CDR3 DNA: TGCAGTGCTAGTAAAGCGGGGCGTTTTTCCGGGGAGCTGTTTTTT

D gene: TRBD2
V gene: TRBV5-4
J gene: TRBJ2-5
clone size: -
CDR3 protein: CASSALAAQETQYF
CDR3 DNA: TGTGCCAGCAGCGCCCTAGCGGCTCAAGAGACCCAGTACTTC

D gene: -
V gene: TRBV6-5
J gene: TRBJ2-7
clone size: -
CDR3 protein: CASSTGGGATSEQYF
CDR3 DNA: TGTGCCAGCAGTACCGGCGGAGGGGCGACCAGCGAGCAGTACTTC

D gene: -
V gene: TRBV7-3
J gene: TRBJ1-1
clone size: -
CDR3 protein: CASSLTGANTEAFF
CDR3 DNA: TGTGCCAGCAGCTTAACAGGGGCCAACACTGAAGCTTTCTTT

D gene: -
V gene: TRBV4-1
J gene: TRBJ2-3
clone size: once
CDR3 protein: CASSQTTLSEGTDTQYF
CDR3 DNA: TGCGCCAGCAGCCAAACGACTCTAAGCGAGGGCACAGATACGCAGTATTTT

D gene: TRBD1
V gene: TRBV5-8
J gene: TRBJ2-7
clone size: -
CDR3 protein: CASSGRQGAYEQYF
CDR3 DNA: TGTGCCAGCAGCGGGAGACAGGGCGCCTACGAGCAGTACTTC

D gene: TRBD2
V gene: TRBV7-2
J gene: TRBJ2-1
clone size: -
CDR3 protein: CASSLTSGDYNEQFF
CDR3 DNA: TGTGCCAGCAGCTTGACTAGCGGAGATTACAATGAGCAGTTCTTC

D gene: TRBD1
V gene: TRBV4-2
J gene: TRBJ1-2
clone size: -
CDR3 protein: CASSLGPGQGANGYTF
CDR3 DNA: TGTGCCAGCAGCCTGGGTCCGGGACAGGGGGCGAATGGCTACACCTTC

D gene: TRBD1
V gene: TRBV5-1
J gene: TRBJ1-2
clone size: -
CDR3 protein: CASSLGQGPGGYTF
CDR3 DNA: TGCGCCAGCAGCTTGGGACAGGGGCCGGGTGGCTACACCTTC

D gene: -
V gene: TRBV7-2
J gene: TRBJ2-2
clone size: -
CDR3 protein: CASSPSGNTGELFF
CDR3 DNA: TGTGCCAGCAGCCCCTCCGGGAACACCGGGGAGCTGTTTTTT

D gene: TRBD1
V gene: TRBV2
J gene: TRBJ1-1
clone size: -
CDR3 protein: CASREGTGSLEAFF
CDR3 DNA: TGTGCCAGCAGAGAAGGGACAGGTAGCCTTGAAGCTTTCTTT

D gene: TRBD2
V gene: TRBV19
J gene: TRBJ2-4
clone size: -
CDR3 protein: CASSILAGGPRAKNIQYF
CDR3 DNA: TGTGCCAGTAGTATCCTAGCGGGGGGGCCTAGAGCCAAAAACATTCAGTACTTC

D gene: -
V gene: TRBV2
J gene: TRBJ1-3
clone size: -
CDR3 protein: CASIPRGGSGNTIYF
CDR3 DNA: TGTGCCAGCATCCCCCGAGGAGGGTCAGGAAACACCATATATTTT

D gene: TRBD2
V gene: TRBV19
J gene: TRBJ2-1
clone size: -
CDR3 protein: CASSMSRLAGDEQFF
CDR3 DNA: TGTGCCAGTAGTATGTCGAGACTAGCGGGAGATGAGCAGTTCTTC

D gene: -
V gene: TRBV11-2
J gene: TRBJ2-7
clone size: -
CDR3 protein: CASSQNPGRYEQYF
CDR3 DNA: TGTGCCAGCAGCCAAAATCCAGGGAGGTACGAGCAGTACTTC

D gene: -
V gene: TRBV5-4
J gene: TRBJ2-3
clone size: once
CDR3 protein: CASSLSVVGGHTQYF
CDR3 DNA: TGTGCCAGCAGCTTGTCAGTTGTCGGCGGCCATACGCAGTATTTT

D gene: -
V gene: TRBV19
J gene: TRBJ1-4
clone size: -
CDR3 protein: CASSLSGIKNEKLFF
CDR3 DNA: TGTGCCAGTAGCCTCTCCGGGATCAAAAATGAAAAACTGTTTTTT

D gene: -
V gene: TRBV3-1/TRBV3-2
J gene: TRBJ1-1
clone size: -
CDR3 protein: CASSQEAPRAEAFF
CDR3 DNA: TGTGCCAGCAGCCAAGAGGCCCCCCGGGCTGAAGCTTTCTTT

D gene: TRBD1
V gene: TRBV11-2
J gene: TRBJ1-2
clone size: -
CDR3 protein: CASSYPGGYDGYTF
CDR3 DNA: TGTGCCAGCAGCTACCCAGGGGGCTACGATGGCTACACCTTC

D gene: TRBD2
V gene: TRBV18
J gene: TRBJ2-3
clone size: -
CDR3 protein: CASSPRTSGLTDTQYF
CDR3 DNA: TGTGCCAGCTCACCCCGGACTAGCGGGTTGACAGATACGCAGTATTTT